This TCR beta chain was profiled in a study of cytomegalovirus exposure and HLA in healthy donors. Study background: Early released data comprised some 91 million unique TCRs from HLA-typed donors.

Remarks on this clone: The antigen remains unidentified.

Findings and limits, study-wide: It was reportedly the case that the classifier diagnosed cytomegalovirus status with high specificity and sensitivity. Later analysis showed TCR association rates varying by HLA locus, highest for DRB1 and lowest for HLA-C. Only CMV serostatus was available as immune exposure information.

V shed 0 bases and J 2 bases; nucleotides not matched to a gene: 2. The germline V gene encodes CDR1 SGHVS and CDR2 FNYEAQ. The CDR3 runs to 16 residues. A multiplex PCR was run with 60 Vbeta primers and 13 Jbeta primers. Assay used: immunoSEQ multiplex PCR; TCRdb lists only in-frame clones, some missing. The table lists some 70,000 clones, approximately 78% of them singletons. The origin of this receptor is a man aged 18 to 29 in good health and CMV-seropositive. V and J are TRBV7-6 and TRBJ2-3; 10 nucleotides agree with TRBD2. Input material: PBMCs. The CDR3 DNA reads as TGTGCCAGCAGCTTAGCTAGCGGGGGGTCCACAGATACGCAGTATTTT. It encodes CASSLASGGSTDTQYF.